The 5 T cell receptor beta chains below come from one sample, sequenced in a study of shared clonotypes between healthy human individuals. The assay was immunoSEQ multiplex PCR, and TCRdb's table has in-frame clones only and misses some. The sample shows approximately 2,200,000 clones, 93% of them seen only once. Terminally differentiated effector memory CD45RA+ cells were left out of the naive CD8 fraction, which was CD45RO-negative and positively selected for CCR7. The sequencing sample was made of naive CD8+ T cells from PBMCs. These TCRs come from a man aged 18 to 35 in good health. Some clones in this sample may be carry-over from other donors' samples.

V and J are TRBV4-1 and TRBJ2-1, with 7 bases fitting TRBD1. The CDR3 has 15 residues. Trimming removed 3 bases from V and 4 bases from J; junction bases left unmatched: 6. CDR1 and CDR2 from the germline V gene are MGHRA and YSYEKL. The CDR3 here is CASSHTGTVYNEQFF. In DNA form, the CDR3 reads TGCGCCAGCAGCCATACCGGGACAGTTTACAATGAGCAGTTCTTC.

The gene calls are TRBV20-1 and TRBJ2-7; 9 positions match TRBD2. This CDR3 is 11 amino acids long. Germline loops: CDR1 DFQATT, CDR2 SNEGSKA (reference sequence). The CDR3 DNA sequence: TGCATGTCTAGGCTAGCGGGAGAGCAGTACTTC. This encodes CMSRLAGEQYF.

The chain carries TRBV9 and TRBJ2-3; 13 nucleotides agree with TRBD2. Germline-derived CDR1 and CDR2 are SGDLS and YYNGEE. This CDR3 has 17 residues. V shed 1 base and J 5 bases; nucleotides not matched to a gene: 7. CDR3 sequence (DNA): TGTGCCAGCAGCGTACGAGAACTAGCGGGAGGGGTAGATACGCAGTATTTT. This translates into CASSVRELAGGVDTQYF.

V is TRBV7-9 and J is TRBJ2-1; D remains ambiguous. CDR3 length: 16 amino acids. The germline CDR1 and CDR2 sequences are SEHNR and FQNEAQ (reference sequence). V was clipped by 4 bases and J by 7 bases, with 20 bases between them. This chain's CDR3 is CASSYKEHIPPNEQFF. Here the CDR3 DNA reads TGTGCCAGCAGCTACAAAGAACATATTCCCCCGAATGAGCAGTTCTTC.

The chain is built from TRBV19 and TRBJ1-3, with 7 bases lining up with TRBD1. CDR1 is LNHDA, CDR2 SQIVND, per germline (reference sequence). The trim removed 6 bases at V and 0 bases at J, leaving 8 bases unmatched. The CDR3 has 16 amino acids. The CDR3 DNA sequence: TGTGCCAGTAGATACCGGGACAGCGGCTCTGGAAACACCATATATTTT. This encodes CASRYRDSGSGNTIYF.